Listed here are 14 T cell receptor beta chains from one sample, sequenced in a study of chemoradiotherapy in HPV16-positive cancers. The assay was immunoSEQ multiplex PCR, and TCRdb's table has in-frame clones only and misses some. Found here are tens of thousands of clones, around 90% of them singletons; the top ten hold 20% to 25%. Sequenced material: blood, taken from a patient who underwent chemoradiotherapy. The source of these receptors is a human donor with HPV-associated anogenital cancer.

The V and J genes are TRBV28 and TRBJ2-7, with 8 bases aligning to TRBD1. This CDR3 has 14 residues. Germline CDR1 MDHEN, CDR2 SYDVKM. V gave up 10 bases and J gave up 2 bases; unmatched junction bases: 10. CDR3 sequence reads: CATHTGQVPYEQYF. CDR3 nucleotides: TGTGCCACACATACGGGACAGGTCCCCTACGAGCAGTACTTC.

In this sample, this clone turned up a few times. The chain couples TRBV25-1 to TRBJ1-1, with unresolved D. CDR1 is MGHDK and CDR2 is SYGVNS in the germline V gene. CDR3 length: 14 amino acids. V lost 7 bases, J lost 4 bases, and 16 bases lay in between. The CDR3 protein is CASIPPSGGTEAFF. CDR3 DNA: TGTGCCAGCATCCCGCCCTCCGGAGGCACTGAAGCTTTCTTT.

This sequence joins TRBV4-3 and TRBJ2-2; tentative D call: TRBD2 (5 bases). The V gene lost 8 bases and the J gene lost 2 bases, with 12 bases spanning the gap. CDR3 length: 14 amino acids. Germline V gene lookup returns CDR1 LGHNA and CDR2 YSLEER. CDR3 in amino acids: CASRSGLNTGELFF. CDR3 DNA: TGCGCCAGCCGTTCTGGACTTAACACCGGGGAGCTGTTTTTT.

This chain joins TRBV10-3 and TRBJ2-3; TRBD2 matches 14 bases. Germline V gene lookup returns CDR1 ENHRY and CDR2 SYGVKD. The CDR3 runs to 14 residues. The J segment lost 6 bases and the V segment lost 6 bases, leaving 2 bases of the junction unmatched. CDR3 coding DNA: TGTGCCATCAGGGGGACTAGCGGGAGTGATACGCAGTATTTT. Translated, it gives CAIRGTSGSDTQYF.

The gene calls are TRBV7-9 and TRBJ1-2; 11 nucleotides line up with TRBD1. Germline CDR1 reads SEHNR; CDR2 reads FQNEAQ (reference sequence). V lost 3 bases, J lost 4 bases, and 10 bases stayed unmatched. The CDR3 covers 17 residues. CDR3 loop: CASSFGTGGIGPYGYTF. The CDR3 nucleotides are TGTGCCAGCAGCTTTGGGACAGGGGGAATCGGGCCCTATGGCTACACCTTC. Looking up the rest from reference TRBV7-9 and TRBJ1-2 gives the full variable domain: DTGVSQNPRHKITKRGQNVTFRCDPISEHNRLYWYRQTLGQGPEFLTYFQNEAQLEKSRLLSDRFSAERPKGSFSTLEIQRTEQGDSAMYLCASSFGTGGIGPYGYTFGSGTRLTVV.

The CDR3 is CASSEGVGTGVETQYF. For the CDR3, the DNA is TGTGCCAGCAGTGAAGGGGTGGGGACAGGGGTGGAGACCCAGTACTTC. The chain has TRBV2 and TRBJ2-5; 10 positions match TRBD1. CDR3 length: 16 amino acids. Trimming removed 1 base from V and 5 bases from J; junction bases left unmatched: 7. Germline CDR1 SNHLY, CDR2 FYNNEI. The whole variable domain, remainder taken from reference TRBV2 and TRBJ2-5, is EPEVTQTPSHQVTQMGQEVILRCVPISNHLYFYWYRQILGQKVEFLVSFYNNEISEKSEIFDDQFSVERPDGSNFTLKIRSTKLEDSAMYFCASSEGVGTGVETQYFGPGTRLLVL.

This chain connects TRBV28 to TRBJ1-3; 11 bases are a match to TRBD1. Germline CDR1 is MDHEN and CDR2 is SYDVKM. This CDR3 region has 16 residues. Trimming cost V 3 bases and J 3 bases; bases outside gene matches: 4. CDR3 bases: TGTGCCAGCAGTTTCGGGACAGGGGGTATTGGAAACACCATATATTTT. It is translated as CASSFGTGGIGNTIYF.

Points on this clone: The junction departs from germline at one end; a sequencing error may be responsible. This chain connects TRBV14 to TRBJ1-1, with TRBD1 matching 8 bases. The germline CDR1 and CDR2 sequences are SGHDN and FVKESK. CDR3 size: 13 residues. The CDR3 nucleotides read TGTGCCAGCAGCAAAGACAGGGGAACTGAAGCTTTCTTT. It specifies CASSKDRGTEAFF.

This chain joins TRBV4-2 and TRBJ2-7; 9 bases match TRBD1. J lost 5 bases, V lost 4 bases, and 12 bases had no gene match. CDR3 length equals 16 residues. Germline CDR1 and CDR2: LGHNA and YNFKEQ. CDR3 sequence (DNA): TGTGCCAGCAGCCGACCGGGACAGGGTTTAATCGACGAGCAGTACTTC. Translated: CASSRPGQGLIDEQYF.

The CDR3 sequence is CAIRTGESSYEQYF. CDR3 bases: TGTGCCATCAGGACAGGCGAAAGCTCCTACGAGCAGTACTTC. This chain connects TRBV10-3 to TRBJ2-7; a possible D gene is TRBD1 (6 bases). CDR1 ENHRY and CDR2 SYGVKD come from the germline V gene. The V end lost 6 bases, the J end lost 0 bases, and 12 bases lay between the germline ends. There are 14 residues in the CDR3.

The gene calls are TRBV5-4 and TRBJ2-3; D is perhaps TRBD1 (5 bases). V lost 3 bases and J 2 bases, leaving 13 bases between the germline ends. CDR1 and CDR2 from the germline V gene are SGHNT and YYREEE (reference sequence). The CDR3 extends over 15 amino acids. The CDR3: CASSSRAGNTDTQYF. CDR3 in DNA: TGTGCCAGCAGCTCACGGGCAGGGAACACAGATACGCAGTATTTT.

This rearrangement joins TRBV18 to TRBJ2-7; no clear D gene. V was pared by 3 bases and J by 5 bases, with 8 bases between. The V gene's germline CDR1 is KGHSH and CDR2 LQKENI. This CDR3 has 12 residues. The CDR3: CASSPSGNEQYF. As DNA, the CDR3 is TGTGCCAGCTCACCGTCGGGCAACGAGCAGTACTTC.

This sequence joins TRBV6-6 and TRBJ2-1; D is possibly TRBD2 (7 bases). Germline V gives CDR1 MNHNY, CDR2 SVGAGI (reference sequence). Trimming stripped 7 bases from V and 7 bases from J, with 14 bases between. The CDR3 spans 13 residues. This CDR3 is CASKGGAGNEQFF. The CDR3 DNA sequence: TGTGCCAGCAAAGGGGGGGCGGGTAATGAGCAGTTCTTC.

The chain recombines TRBV7-9 with TRBJ1-2; TRBD1 matches at 7 bases. The CDR3 sequence is 13 residues long. V shed 2 bases, J shed 8 bases, and the junction held 5 bases outside the gene matches. Germline assignment: CDR1 SEHNR and CDR2 FQNEAQ (reference sequence). The CDR3 DNA is TGTGCCAGCAGCTTACGAGACAGGGCCGGCTACACCTTC. Its translation is CASSLRDRAGYTF.